This T cell receptor beta chain was profiled in a study of T cell repertoires in cytomegalovirus infection. General study results and limits: Cumulative public TCR beta family frequency identified carriers of CMV plus the relevant HLA.

This clonotype has a count of ten or more. Its antigen is as yet unknown. The CDR3 consists of 13 residues. V was cut by 6 bases and J by 6 bases, with 15 bases left in between. The germline CDR1 and CDR2 sequences are SGHTA and FQGNSA. A single record per CDR3 protein comes from TCRdb applying MiXCR to the reads. The table lists a few hundred thousand distinct CDR3 sequences, 40% of them singletons. This clonotype was sampled from a human donor in good health (CMV status not recorded). Some clones in this sample may be carry-over from other donors' samples. This sample comprised cultured PBMCs, obtained from culture after CMV antigen stimulation. The J gene is TRBJ2-7, the V gene TRBV7-2; D is undetermined. The CDR3 spells CASSLTGNGEQYF. The CDR3 coding sequence is TGTGCCAGCAGTTTAACCGGTAATGGCGAGCAGTACTTC. The full variable domain, in which reference TRBV7-2 and TRBJ2-7 provide the parts outside the CDR3, is GAGVSQSPSNKVTEKGKDVELRCDPISGHTALYWYRQSLGQGLEFLIYFQGNSAPDKSGLPSDRFSAERTGGSVSTLTIQRTQQEDSAVYLCASSLTGNGEQYFGPGTRLTVT.